Below, 28 T cell receptor beta chains from the same sample are listed, as sequenced in a study of CD8 T cells in ankylosing spondylitis. Whole-study results and caveats: Within ankylosing spondylitis blood, a TCR beta motif made up of under 10 highly homologous variants appeared to be characteristic.

Which antigens these TCRs recognize remains unknown. Each CDR3 protein is one row after TCRdb ran MiXCR on the 5' RACE reads. In the table there are roughly 450,000 distinct CDR3 sequences, roughly 27% of which are singletons. Specimen: blood, either unsorted or a sorted T cell fraction (not recorded which). Receptors originate from a male donor with ankylosing spondylitis.

The V and J genes are TRBV6-1 and TRBJ1-1; 8 bases line up with TRBD1. With 9 bases clipped from V and 5 bases from J, the junction kept 5 bases outside the gene matches. CDR1 MNHNS and CDR2 SASEGT come from the germline V gene. The CDR3 is made up of 12 amino acids. CDR3 protein: CASHTGGTEAFF. The CDR3 nucleotides read TGTGCCAGTCACACAGGGGGGACTGAAGCTTTCTTT.

In its sample, this clonotype was seen a few times. This chain joins TRBV14 and TRBJ1-2; D may be TRBD1 (5 bases). Germline V gene lookup returns CDR1 SGHDN and CDR2 FVKESK. This CDR3 has 15 residues. Trimming took 1 base from V and 8 from J, leaving 17 bases between them. Here the CDR3 reads CASSQVGKGRLGYTF. The CDR3 nucleotides read TGTGCCAGCAGCCAAGTCGGCAAGGGGAGGTTGGGCTACACCTTC.

Only a few counts were recorded for this clonotype. This sequence joins TRBV5-1 and TRBJ2-3, with D possibly TRBD1 on 6 matching bases. Germline V CDR1 and CDR2: SGHRS, YFSETQ. CDR3 length equals 14 residues. V dropped 4 bases and J dropped 6 bases, with 15 bases sitting between them. This chain's CDR3 is CASSKDSPGDTQYF. CDR3 nucleotide sequence: TGCGCCAGCAGCAAGGACAGCCCCGGGGATACGCAGTATTTT.

The chain couples TRBV28 to TRBJ2-7, with a possible D match to TRBD2 (6 bases). Germline-derived CDR1 and CDR2 are MDHEN and SYDVKM. V gave up 4 bases and J gave up 4 bases, with 17 bases separating them. This CDR3 contains 15 residues. The CDR3 DNA reads as TGTGCCAGCAGTTCGCCTAGCGCAGGTGAATACGAGCAGTACGTC. This gives the protein CASSSPSAGEYEQYV.

The chain employs TRBV20-1 and TRBJ1-6; D unresolved. CDR3 size: 12 residues. Per the germline V gene, CDR1 is DFQATT and CDR2 is SNEGSKA (reference sequence). Trimming took off 3 bases at V and 12 bases at J, with 12 bases between the two ends. The CDR3 reads CSASPEGGPLHF. The CDR3 DNA follows: TGCAGTGCTAGCCCAGAGGGTGGACCCCTCCACTTT.

In its sample, this clonotype was seen a few times. The rearrangement joins TRBV6-2 or TRBV6-3 to TRBJ2-7; no definite D call. This CDR3 has 13 residues. V dropped 2 bases and J dropped 2 bases, with 7 bases sitting between them. The germline V gene encodes CDR1 MNHEY and CDR2 SVGEGT. CDR3 coding DNA: TGTGCCAGCAGTTACACCATCACCTACGAGCAGTACTTC. This gives the protein CASSYTITYEQYF.

V gene TRBV5-1 combines with J gene TRBJ2-1; 8 nucleotides line up with TRBD1. Germline values: CDR1 SGHRS, CDR2 YFSETQ. The CDR3 is 16 amino acids. V shed 4 bases, J shed 0 bases, and the junction held 6 bases outside the gene matches. The CDR3 nucleotides read TGCGCCAGCAGCATGGACAGGGTGAGCTCCTACAATGAGCAGTTCTTC. This sequence encodes CASSMDRVSSYNEQFF.

The chain employs TRBV20-1 and TRBJ1-3; the D is unclear. The CDR3 runs to 14 residues. Germline CDR1 DFQATT, CDR2 SNEGSKA (reference sequence). Trimming pared 0 bases from V and 0 bases from J, leaving 6 bases between. The DNA of the CDR3 is TGCAGTGCTAGAGATCTTGGCTCTGGAAACACCATATATTTT. Translation: CSARDLGSGNTIYF.

The chain uses TRBV7-2 and TRBJ2-3; 8 positions agree with TRBD2. Germline CDR1 SGHTA, CDR2 FQGNSA. This CDR3 is built from 17 residues. V lost 5 bases to trimming and J lost 6 bases; unmatched junction nucleotides: 16. Written as DNA, the CDR3 is TGTGCCAGCAGCCGCGTCTTGGAGCGGGGGCTCAAGGATACGCAGTATTTT. It codes for CASSRVLERGLKDTQYF.

The table lists this clonotype with a few counts. The chain joins TRBV5-1 to TRBJ2-5, with D perhaps TRBD1 or TRBD2 (6 bases each). From germline, CDR1 is SGHRS and CDR2 YFSETQ. There are 15 residues in the CDR3. V was shortened by 1 base and J by 2 bases, with 12 bases between the two germline ends. CDR3 protein: CASSLWGALQETQYF. CDR3 bases: TGCGCCAGCAGCTTGTGGGGGGCCCTTCAAGAGACCCAGTACTTC.

The V gene is TRBV5-1, the J gene TRBJ2-1; 10 bases align to TRBD2. The V gene end was trimmed by 2 bases and the J gene end by 9 bases; junction bases not matched to a gene: 11. CDR1 is SGHRS and CDR2 is YFSETQ in the germline V gene. The CDR3 extends over 16 amino acids. CDR3 residues: CASSLPTSGAPGEQFF. As DNA, the CDR3 is TGCGCCAGCAGCTTACCTACTAGCGGGGCTCCCGGTGAGCAGTTCTTC.

The V and J genes are TRBV10-3 and TRBJ2-7, with 9 positions matching TRBD2. The trim removed 6 bases at V and 1 base at J, leaving 7 bases unmatched. This CDR3 has 15 residues. Germline CDR1 reads ENHRY; CDR2 reads SYGVKD. CDR3 sequence: CAIRSPSGKSYEQYF. CDR3 coding DNA: TGTGCCATCAGATCCCCTAGCGGGAAATCCTACGAGCAGTACTTC.

The table lists this clonotype with a few counts. The CDR3 sequence: CASSGDYTGELFF. CDR3 nucleotides: TGTGCCAGCAGCGGGGATTACACCGGGGAGCTGTTTTTT. The J gene is TRBJ2-2, the V gene TRBV9, with D uncertain. Per germline, CDR1 SGDLS and CDR2 YYNGEE. This CDR3 spans 13 amino acids. The V gene lost 3 bases and the J gene lost 3 bases, with 6 bases spanning the gap.

A remark on this clonotype: A much bigger clone sits one base away, suggesting this may be a read error. The chain is built from TRBV5-1 and TRBJ2-3, with D perhaps being TRBD1 or TRBD2 (5 bases each). V was pared by 4 bases and J by 2 bases, with 11 bases between. The CDR3 runs to 14 residues. Germline values: CDR1 SGHRS, CDR2 YFSETQ. Here the CDR3 DNA reads TGCGCCAGCAGCCTCGGGACCAACACAGATACGCAGTATTTT. As protein: CASSLGTNTDTQYF.

This clonotype was seen only a few times. The chain couples TRBV7-2 to TRBJ1-4, with 7 nucleotides matching TRBD1. CDR3 size: 13 residues. Losses at the gene ends were 5 bases for V and 7 bases for J; bases not matched to a gene: 4. Germline CDR1 is SGHTA and CDR2 is FQGNSA. CDR3 in amino acids: CASSPGTVEKLFF. The DNA for the CDR3 is TGTGCCAGCAGCCCCGGGACAGTTGAAAAACTGTTTTTT.

V gene TRBV24-1 combines with J gene TRBJ2-2; 7 positions agree with TRBD2. Germline V lookup: CDR1 KGHDR, CDR2 SFDVKD. Unmatched junction bases numbered 8, after V lost 8 bases and J lost 0 bases. The CDR3 length is 16 residues. This CDR3 is CATKGGRAANTGELFF. The DNA of the CDR3 is TGTGCCACCAAAGGCGGGAGAGCTGCGAACACCGGGGAGCTGTTTTTT.

Only a few counts were recorded for this clonotype. The rearrangement uses TRBV9 and TRBJ2-1; the D is unclear. CDR3 length equals 14 residues. With 6 bases removed from V and 1 base from J, the gap between germline ends came to 11 bases. Germline CDR1 SGDLS, CDR2 YYNGEE. Here the CDR3 reads CASTRGASYNEQFF. CDR3 in DNA: TGTGCCAGCACCCGCGGAGCATCCTACAATGAGCAGTTCTTC.

This clonotype was seen only a few times. The J gene is TRBJ2-3, the V gene TRBV11-3, with D tentatively TRBD1 (5 bases). V was cut by 3 bases and J by 4 bases, with 17 bases left in between. The CDR3 spans 16 residues. CDR1 is SGHNT and CDR2 is YENEEA in the germline V gene. The CDR3: CASSLSTGHSADTQYF. CDR3 nucleotides: TGTGCCAGCAGCTTGTCTACAGGACACAGTGCAGATACGCAGTATTTT.

This clonotype has at least ten counts. This rearrangement joins TRBV4-2 to TRBJ1-2; possible D gene TRBD1, 6 bases. Per the germline V gene, CDR1 is LGHNA and CDR2 is YNFKEQ. V lost 4 bases, J lost 4 bases, and 19 bases lay in between. This CDR3 is 16 amino acids long. The CDR3: CASSPSQDSSGYGYTF. In DNA, the CDR3 is TGTGCCAGCAGCCCCAGCCAGGACAGCAGTGGCTATGGCTACACCTTC.

The V gene is TRBV5-5, the J gene TRBJ2-3; D unresolved. Germline V CDR1 and CDR2: SGHKS, YYEKEE (reference sequence). V was cut by 3 bases and J by 2 bases, with 16 bases left in between. CDR3 length equals 16 residues. CDR3 in DNA: TGTGCCAGCAGCTCCTTTGGGCGCTTAGCCACAGATACGCAGTATTTT. Translation gives CASSSFGRLATDTQYF.

The chain has TRBV2 and TRBJ1-5; 9 bases are shared with TRBD1. This CDR3 region has 14 residues. J gave up 5 bases and V 5 bases, and 4 bases lay outside the gene matches. Germline V lookup: CDR1 SNHLY, CDR2 FYNNEI. The CDR3 here is CASSSWDRDQPQHF. The CDR3 coding sequence is TGTGCCAGCAGTTCCTGGGACAGGGATCAGCCCCAGCATTTT.

The V and J genes are TRBV10-2 and TRBJ2-7; D is tentatively TRBD1 or TRBD2 (5 bases each). The germline V gene encodes CDR1 WSHSY and CDR2 SAAADI. The CDR3 has 13 residues. V was shortened by 5 bases and J by 4 bases, with 12 bases between the two germline ends. The CDR3, as DNA: TGCGCCAGCAGTAGGGGCAGGGAGTACGAGCAGTACGTC. It yields the protein CASSRGREYEQYV.

The chain carries TRBV7-2 and TRBJ2-1; 13 bases match TRBD2. V shed 2 bases, J shed 11 bases, and the junction held 6 bases outside the gene matches. Germline V gene sequence: CDR1 SGHTA, CDR2 FQGNSA. There are 15 residues in the CDR3. The CDR3 here is CASSLPGTSGKKQFF. The CDR3 DNA is TGTGCCAGCAGCTTACCTGGGACTAGCGGGAAAAAGCAGTTCTTC.

The chain is built from TRBV28 and TRBJ1-2, with a possible D match to TRBD1 (5 bases). V lost 2 bases to trimming and J lost 3 bases, with 7 bases between them. Germline CDR1 is MDHEN and CDR2 is SYDVKM. The CDR3 has 13 residues. This chain's CDR3 is CASSLRGHYGYTF. The CDR3 bases are TGTGCCAGCAGTTTACGGGGCCACTATGGCTACACCTTC.

The J gene is TRBJ2-7, the V gene TRBV4-1, with a possible D match to TRBD2 (5 bases). Per the germline V gene, CDR1 is MGHRA and CDR2 is YSYEKL. Trimming removed 0 bases at V and 2 bases at J, with 14 bases between. CDR3 length: 16 amino acids. The chain's CDR3 is CASSQDGGERAYEQYV. The CDR3 bases are TGCGCCAGCAGCCAAGATGGAGGTGAAAGGGCCTACGAGCAGTACGTC.

This clonotype was seen a handful of times. This chain connects TRBV3-1 to TRBJ1-1; the match to TRBD1 covers 7 bases. V shed 4 bases and J 9 bases; nucleotides not matched to a gene: 14. Germline CDR1 is LGHDT and CDR2 is YNNKEL (reference sequence). There are 15 residues in the CDR3. The CDR3 region is CASSPRGNRGSKAFF. The CDR3 DNA follows: TGTGCCAGCAGCCCCAGGGGAAACAGGGGAAGTAAAGCTTTCTTT. Drawing the rest from reference TRBV3-1 and TRBJ1-1, the complete variable domain is DTAVSQTPKYLVTQMGNDKSIKCEQNLGHDTMYWYKQDSKKFLKIMFSYNNKELIINETVPNRFSPKSPDKAHLNLHINSLELGDSAVYFCASSPRGNRGSKAFFGQGTRLTVV.

This clonotype has more than one count but fewer than ten. The rearrangement links TRBV24-1 to TRBJ2-7; D uncertain. The CDR3 is 15 residues long. The V and J ends lost 4 bases and 3 bases respectively, with 15 bases between them. Per germline, CDR1 KGHDR and CDR2 SFDVKD. The CDR3 DNA is TGTGCCACCAGTGACTCTAGACAATGGGACTACGAGCAGTACTTC. It translates to CATSDSRQWDYEQYF.

This clonotype appeared a few times. CDR3 in DNA: TGCGCCAGCAGCTTGGGACGGCGTTCACCCCTCCACTTT. Residues: CASSLGRRSPLHF. This chain connects TRBV5-1 to TRBJ1-6; D gene uncertain. From germline, CDR1 is SGHRS and CDR2 YFSETQ. The CDR3 has 13 amino acids. V was pared by 0 bases and J by 9 bases, with 7 bases between. Based on the CDR3 plus reference TRBV5-1 and TRBJ1-6, the full variable domain is KAGVTQTPRYLIKTRGQQVTLSCSPISGHRSVSWYQQTPGQGLQFLFEYFSETQRNKGNFPGRFSGRQFSNSRSEMNVSTLELGDSALYLCASSLGRRSPLHFGNGTRLTVT.